The present entry profiles one T cell receptor gamma chain with its context. This clone was detected only a few times. Its antigen target is currently unknown. Base qualities are missing; no much larger clone stands one base away. For this chain, trimming is 1 base at the V end and 6 bases at the J end, and the number of junction bases without a gene match is 8. The CDR3 spans 15 residues, from the cysteine through the phenylalanine. Only the CDR3 DNA stays, 45 bases, in frame from base 1. CDR1 and CDR2 are read off the germline V gene as VENAVY and YDSYNSRV. The data belong to a study of Vδ1+ human thymocytes listed by TCRdb under 2018. Turning to the overall study: mRNA-level TRG and TRD CDR3 repertoires of highly purified Vdelta1+ thymocytes from young children were characterised as a data resource. The multiplex-based CDR3 amplicon strategy had previously been validated against 5'RACE-based CDR3 amplicon generation methods.

Thymic samples were depleted of alphabeta T cells, then CD3+ TCRVdelta1+ TCRVdelta2- thymocytes were FACS-sorted. A purity of about 97% to 99.6% was achieved for sorted Vdelta1+ thymocytes. Thymic specimens came from 8 paediatric patients undergoing corrective cardiac surgery, aged from roughly 5 days to 16 months. The thymic tissue was dispersed, and mononuclear cells were isolated using a Histopaque-1077 density gradient. The staining antibodies were anti-TCRVdelta1 clone TS8.2, anti-TCRVdelta2 clone B6, anti-CD3 clone HIT3a and anti-TCRalphabeta clone IP26. RNA extraction was carried out with the RNeasy mini kit, and reverse transcription was then done using Superscript III. To generate the CDR3 amplicons, a multiplex PCR was run using pooled V-gene forward primers together with a constant-region reverse primer that carried Illumina adaptor overhangs. After gel purification, the amplicons were indexed with Nextera index primers during around 8 additional PCR cycles and then purified using AMPure XP beads. Sequencing of libraries was performed on an Illumina MiSeq using paired-end 250 bp reads, dual indexing and an approximately 20% PhiX spike-in. As for the authors' bioinformatics: Reads were quality checked with FastQC, and TRG read pairs were merged with ea-utils fastq-join. IMGT/HighV-QUEST was used to annotate sequences, retaining only productive sequences with an unambiguous V-gene assignment, and each clonotype was defined by an identical CDR3 sequence. Downstream analysis used VDJtools 1.1.1, tcR 2.2.3, Treemap and vegan Shannon diversity in R 3.4.4. Via CATT, TCRdb reprocessed the public reads, and rows with identical DNA were then joined. The V and J calls reflect TCRdb's pipeline rather than the authors' work. Present in this sample are about 27,000 gamma-chain clones, 20% of which were seen just once. The top ten constitute approximately 1.9% of the sample.

Results and caveats for the whole study, not just this receptor: Because unexpected Vdelta2 sequences could lead to misinterpretation of bulk repertoire data, the authors recommended using highly purified populations and single-cell validation. Donors did not cluster by age or sex, so the analyses were not stratified by age or sex. Although sort purity was high, roughly 20% of thymic TRD sequences were Vdelta2 (with a few Vdelta3), in contrast to the peripheral blood Vdelta1+ controls. The thymic TRG and TRD repertoires appeared highly polyclonal, with Gaussian CDR3 length distributions, in contrast to the oligoclonal repertoires of peripheral blood. Numerous TRG clonotypes were shared among donors (up to about 6.9x10^3), while TRD repertoires were essentially private (a maximum of about 120 shared).

The receptor chain draws on TRGV8 and TRGJP2. This clonotype was obtained from a boy younger than two who had congenital heart surgery. Sequencing was carried out using Vdelta1+ gamma-delta thymocytes from the thymus. The cell subset or site label, as the study defines it: FACS-sorted CD3+ TCRalphabeta- TCRVdelta1+ TCRVdelta2- thymocytes. The DNA sequence reads TGTGCCACCTGGGATAGTAAAGGCGGTGATTGGATCAAGACGTTT. This gives the protein CATWDSKGGDWIKTF.